This record looks at one TCR beta chain sequence and its context. Assay used: immunoSEQ multiplex PCR; TCRdb lists only in-frame clones, some missing. The sample shows about 7,500 clones, approximately 81% of them seen only once. This specimen belongs to a study of immune evolution from preneoplasia to lung adenocarcinoma. CDR1 and CDR2 from the germline V gene are KGHSH and LQKENI. This CDR3 is built from 13 residues. Trimming pared 2 bases from V and 4 bases from J, leaving 8 bases between. This chain links TRBV18 with TRBJ1-2, with D unresolved. What was sequenced was FFPE invasive lung adenocarcinoma tissue. This clonotype was sampled from a person aged 35 to 50 with lung adenocarcinoma. CDR3 region: CASSPEQFYGYTF. The CDR3 DNA follows: TGTGCCAGCTCACCAGAACAGTTCTATGGCTACACCTTC.